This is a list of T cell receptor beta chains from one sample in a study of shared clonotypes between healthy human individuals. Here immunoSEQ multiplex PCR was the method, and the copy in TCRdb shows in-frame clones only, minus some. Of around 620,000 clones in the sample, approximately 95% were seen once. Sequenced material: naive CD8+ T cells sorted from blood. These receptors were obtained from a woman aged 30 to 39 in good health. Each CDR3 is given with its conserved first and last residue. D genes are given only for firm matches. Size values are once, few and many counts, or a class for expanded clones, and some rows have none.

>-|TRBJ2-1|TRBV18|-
TGTGCCAGCTCACCACGGGCGTTTGGGAATGAGCAGTTCTTC
CASSPRAFGNEQFF
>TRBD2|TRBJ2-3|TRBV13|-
TGTGCCAGCAGCACCACTAGCGGGGGGGGTCGCACAGATACGCAGTATTTT
CASSTTSGGGRTDTQYF
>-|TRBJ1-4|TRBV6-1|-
TGTGCCAGCAGTGAGGTGGGGGCCATGGACCCTGAAAAACTGTTTTTT
CASSEVGAMDPEKLFF
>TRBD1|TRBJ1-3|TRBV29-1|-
TGCAGCGTTGTGGACAGGGCTGGAAACACCATATATTTT
CSVVDRAGNTIYF
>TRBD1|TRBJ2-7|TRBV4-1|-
TGCGCCAGCAGCCACCGGACAGGGGCGATCTACGAGCAGTACTTC
CASSHRTGAIYEQYF
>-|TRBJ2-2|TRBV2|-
TGTGCCAGCAGTGTTTCCGGGGAGAACACCGGGGAGCTGTTTTTT
CASSVSGENTGELFF
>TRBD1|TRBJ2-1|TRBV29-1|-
TGCAGCTACTCCGGGACAGGGGTGTACAATGAGCAGTTCTTC
CSYSGTGVYNEQFF
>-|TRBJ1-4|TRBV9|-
TGTGCCAGCAGCGGTACCGGGACAAATAATGAAAAACTGTTTTTT
CASSGTGTNNEKLFF
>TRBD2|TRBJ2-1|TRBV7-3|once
TGTGCCAGCAGCTTAAGAGGACTAGCGGAAAACAATGAGCAGTTCTTC
CASSLRGLAENNEQFF
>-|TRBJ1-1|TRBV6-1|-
TGTGCCAGCACCCAAAGGGGTTTGGACACTGAAGCTTTCTTT
CASTQRGLDTEAFF
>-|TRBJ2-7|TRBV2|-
TGTGCCAGCAGTGGACAGCGCTACGAGCAGTACTTC
CASSGQRYEQYF
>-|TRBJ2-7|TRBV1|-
TGCACCAGATCTACCGGGACTAGCGGGGGACTGGACGAGCAGTACTTC
CTRSTGTSGGLDEQYF
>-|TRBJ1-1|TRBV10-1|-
TGCGCCAGCAGTGAGGGAGGTGGGAACACTGAAGCTTTCTTT
CASSEGGGNTEAFF
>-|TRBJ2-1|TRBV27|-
TGTGCCAGCAGTCCCCGGGCCCCCGACTGGCTAGAGTTCTTC
CASSPRAPDWLEFF
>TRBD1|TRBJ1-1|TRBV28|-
TGTGCCAGCAGTTTCAAACCGGGACAGGGGAACACTGAAGCTTTCTTT
CASSFKPGQGNTEAFF
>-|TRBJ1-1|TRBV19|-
TGTGCCAGTAGTATACAGGGGAACACTGAAGCTTTCTTT
CASSIQGNTEAFF
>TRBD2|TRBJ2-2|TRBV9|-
TGTGCCAGCAGCGGGGGACTAGCGAGAAACACCGGGGAGCTGTTTTTT
CASSGGLARNTGELFF
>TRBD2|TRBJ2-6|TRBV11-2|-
TGTGCCAGCAGCTACCTTAGCGGGGTACTCTCTGGGGCCAACGTCCTGACTTTC
CASSYLSGVLSGANVLTF
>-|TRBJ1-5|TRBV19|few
TGTGCCAGTAGTCGACAGGATAATCAGCCCCAGCATTTT
CASSRQDNQPQHF
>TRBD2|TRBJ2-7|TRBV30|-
TGTGCCTGGAGTGTACGGGGGGGGCCAGCCTACGAGCAGTACTTC
CAWSVRGGPAYEQYF
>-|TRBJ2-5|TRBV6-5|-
TGTGCCAGCAGTTCTCCGAAAAGCGGGTGGGAGACCCAGTACTTC
CASSSPKSGWETQYF
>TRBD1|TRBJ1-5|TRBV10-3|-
TGTGCCACCAGTGACAGGGTAGATAGCAATCAGCCCCAGCATTTT
CATSDRVDSNQPQHF
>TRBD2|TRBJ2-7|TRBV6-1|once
TGTGCCAGCAGTGACGAAGCCTTACTAGCGGGAGTCTACGAGCAGTACTTC
CASSDEALLAGVYEQYF
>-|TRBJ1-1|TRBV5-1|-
TGCGCCAGCAGCTTGAGAGAGGGCGCGGGAGCCATGAACACTGAAGCTTTCTTT
CASSLREGAGAMNTEAFF
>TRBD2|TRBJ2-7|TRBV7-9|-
TGTGCCAGCAGCAGAGCGGGAGGGCCGGGAGAGCAGTACTTC
CASSRAGGPGEQYF
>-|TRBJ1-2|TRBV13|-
TGTGCCAGCAGCGCGTACCGGGACACAAGTTATGGCTACACCTTC
CASSAYRDTSYGYTF
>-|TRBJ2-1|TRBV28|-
TGTGCCAGCAGTCCATACCACGGGACCGAATCCTACAATGAGCAGTTCTTC
CASSPYHGTESYNEQFF
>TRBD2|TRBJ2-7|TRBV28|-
TGTGCCAGCAGTCCGCCTGGGGAGGGTGGGTACGAGCAGTACTTC
CASSPPGEGGYEQYF
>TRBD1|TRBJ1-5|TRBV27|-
TGTGCCAGCAGGGCTGGGACAGGGGTCAATCAGCCCCAGCATTTT
CASRAGTGVNQPQHF
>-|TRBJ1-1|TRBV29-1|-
TGCAGCGTTGGGGTAAGGAACACTGAAGCTTTCTTT
CSVGVRNTEAFF
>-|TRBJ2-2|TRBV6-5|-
TGTGCCAGCAGTTACTCGTTAAGTCTGTCCGGGGAGCTGTTTTTT
CASSYSLSLSGELFF
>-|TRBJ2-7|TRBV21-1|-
TGTGCCAGCACTCACGTGGGGACAGGGGTGCACGAGCAGTACTTC
CASTHVGTGVHEQYF
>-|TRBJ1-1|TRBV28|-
TGTGCCAGCAGTTTAGGCAGAGTAACTCAACAGGGTGAAGCTTTCTTT
CASSLGRVTQQGEAFF
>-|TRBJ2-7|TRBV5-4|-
TGTGCCAGCAGCCCCCGGGGGGCTGCCTACGAGCAGTACTTC
CASSPRGAAYEQYF
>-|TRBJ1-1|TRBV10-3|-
TGTGCCATCAGTGAACCCGGGACCTCCAGGATAGCTTTCTTT
CAISEPGTSRIAFF
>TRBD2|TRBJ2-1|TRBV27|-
TGTGCCAGCAGCCCCGGGACTAGCGGGCTCTACAATGAGCAGTTCTTC
CASSPGTSGLYNEQFF
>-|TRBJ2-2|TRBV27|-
TGTGCCAGCCTACAATCCGGGGAGCTGTTTTTT
CASLQSGELFF
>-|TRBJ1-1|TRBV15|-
TGTGCCATCAATGCCCGGCCCGAGTCCCCCATGAACACTGAAGCTTTCTTT
CAINARPESPMNTEAFF
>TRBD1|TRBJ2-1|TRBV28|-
TGTGCCAGCAGCTGGGGACAGCCCTCCTACAATGAGCAGTTCTTC
CASSWGQPSYNEQFF
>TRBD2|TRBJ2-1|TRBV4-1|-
TGCGCCAGCAGCCGAGGACTTGGACTAGGGAATGAGCAGTTCTTC
CASSRGLGLGNEQFF
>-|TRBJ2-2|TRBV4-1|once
TGCGCCAGCAGCCAAGAAAGCTTAGACACCGGGGAGCTGTTTTTT
CASSQESLDTGELFF
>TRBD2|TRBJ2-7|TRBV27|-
TGTGCCAGCAGTCCTAACTCGGGGGGTATACACGAGCAGTACTTC
CASSPNSGGIHEQYF
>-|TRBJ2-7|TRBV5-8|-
TGTGCCAGCAGCTGGGGGGCAGGTGGCGAGCAGTACTTC
CASSWGAGGEQYF
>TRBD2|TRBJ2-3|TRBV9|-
TGTGCCAGCAGCGTGCAGAGGACTAGCCCCACAGATACGCAGTATTTT
CASSVQRTSPTDTQYF
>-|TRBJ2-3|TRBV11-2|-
TGTGCCAGCAGCCCCGGAGATACGCAGTATTTT
CASSPGDTQYF
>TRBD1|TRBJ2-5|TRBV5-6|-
TGTGCCAGCAGCCTCCAGGGGGCTTGGTACCAAGAGACCCAGTACTTC
CASSLQGAWYQETQYF
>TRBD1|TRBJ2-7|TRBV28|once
TGTGCCAGCAGTGTGACAGGGTCCTACGAGCAGTACTTC
CASSVTGSYEQYF
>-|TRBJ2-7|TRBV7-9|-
TGTGCCAGCAGCCACTACACGGGAGACGAGCAGTACTTC
CASSHYTGDEQYF
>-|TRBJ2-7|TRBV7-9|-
TGTGCCAGCAGCTCCGGGCCTTTCGAAGACTACGAGCAGTACTTC
CASSSGPFEDYEQYF
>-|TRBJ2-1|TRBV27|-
TGTGCCAGCAGTTTAGGTGCTGGGTCAGGTCCTAATGAGCAGTTCTTC
CASSLGAGSGPNEQFF
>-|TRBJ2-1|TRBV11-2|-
TGTGCCAGCAGCTTGAGCAATGAGCAGTTCTTC
CASSLSNEQFF
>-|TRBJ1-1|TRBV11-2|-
TGTGCCAGCAGCTTCGGCTGGGCTGGGGACACTGAAGCTTTCTTT
CASSFGWAGDTEAFF
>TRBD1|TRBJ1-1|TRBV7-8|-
TGTGCCAGCAGCAGACAGGGAAGTGGCACTGAAGCTTTCTTT
CASSRQGSGTEAFF
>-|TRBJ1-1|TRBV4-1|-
TGCGCCAGCAGCCAAACTGGGGAGCACACTGAAGCTTTCTTT
CASSQTGEHTEAFF
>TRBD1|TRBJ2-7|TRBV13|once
TGTGCCAGCAGCTACCCGGGACAGGGAGGTTCCTACGAGCAGTACTTC
CASSYPGQGGSYEQYF